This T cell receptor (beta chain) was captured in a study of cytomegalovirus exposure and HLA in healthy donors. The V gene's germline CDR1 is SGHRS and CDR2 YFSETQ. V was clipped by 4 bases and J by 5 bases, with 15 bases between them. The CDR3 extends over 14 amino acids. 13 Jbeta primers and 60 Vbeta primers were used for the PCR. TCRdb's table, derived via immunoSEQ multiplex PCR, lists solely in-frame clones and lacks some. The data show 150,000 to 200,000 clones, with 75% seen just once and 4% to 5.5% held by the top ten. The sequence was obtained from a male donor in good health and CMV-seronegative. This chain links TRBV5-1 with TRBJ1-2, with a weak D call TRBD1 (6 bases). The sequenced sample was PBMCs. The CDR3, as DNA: TGCGCCAGCAGCCCGAGGACAGCCGGTTATGGCTACACCTTC. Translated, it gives CASSPRTAGYGYTF. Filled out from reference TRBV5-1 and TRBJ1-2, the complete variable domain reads KAGVTQTPRYLIKTRGQQVTLSCSPISGHRSVSWYQQTPGQGLQFLFEYFSETQRNKGNFPGRFSGRQFSNSRSEMNVSTLELGDSALYLCASSPRTAGYGYTFGSGTRLTVV.